This TCR beta chain stems from a study of regulatory T cells in long-lasting Graves disease. Study-wide results and caveats: Persistent Graves' patients showed less TCR diversity than newly diagnosed ones.

This CDR3 comprises 14 residues. Arm-PCR with iRepertoire HTBI primers amplified the CDR3 regions for these TCR beta libraries. Using its own MiXCR run on the multiplex PCR reads, TCRdb lists one record per CDR3 protein. Among roughly 440,000 distinct CDR3 sequences listed, around 17% were seen once. Regarding this clonotype: Its specificity is unknown. A single base separates this from a much larger clone, so it may be a read error.

Regarding time point: newly diagnosed GD, antithyroid drugs for less than 3 months. RNA isolated from PBMCs was used to make the TCR library. These data are also associated with another study on T cells in Graves' hyperthyroidism and ophthalmopathy. From that second work: Diagnosis rested on symptoms, serum thyroxine and TRAb, thyroid ultrasound, and orbital computed tomography. The TCR CDR3 was amplified in a first-round RT-PCR using the HTBI primer set.

This clonotype was obtained from a young woman with Graves disease. The chain links TRBV12-3 or TRBV12-4 to TRBJ2-7; possibly TRBD2 for D (6 bases). The material sequenced was peripheral blood mononuclear cells (PBMCs), taken at new diagnosis, from a patient treated with antithyroid drugs. CDR3: CASGLSGRGHEQYF. The CDR3 coding sequence is TGTGCCAGCGGTTTAAGCGGGCGTGGCCACGAGCAGTACTTC.